A selection of T cell receptor beta chains follows, all from one sample in a study of T cell responses to AZD1222 COVID-19 vaccine. The repertoire was sequenced with immunoSEQ multiplex PCR; TCRdb's copy has only in-frame clones and lacks some. The sample yields 150,000 or so clones, roughly 92% seen once. Material: peripheral blood, obtained on day 0 of AZD1222 vaccination. Source of these receptors: an adult in good health. Both conserved end residues are part of each CDR3. D genes are given only for firm matches. Some rows have no size entry. The others give once, few or many, or a class for an expanded clone.

CDR3aa: CASSFVGGQPQHF
CDR3nt: TGTGCCAGCAGCTTTGTCGGGGGCCAGCCCCAGCATTTT
j_gene: TRBJ1-5
abundance: NA
d_gene: NA
v_gene: TRBV7-9

CDR3aa: CASSFLAGHSYEQYF
CDR3nt: TGTGCCAGCAGCTTTCTAGCGGGACACTCCTACGAGCAGTACTTC
j_gene: TRBJ2-7
abundance: NA
d_gene: TRBD2
v_gene: TRBV11-2

CDR3aa: CASSLLVTDTQYF
CDR3nt: TGTGCCAGCAGTTTACTTGTCACAGATACGCAGTATTTT
j_gene: TRBJ2-3
abundance: NA
d_gene: NA
v_gene: TRBV12-3/TRBV12-4

CDR3aa: CASSPSDLVTGDYGYTF
CDR3nt: TGTGCCAGCTCACCATCCGATCTGGTGACAGGAGACTATGGCTACACCTTC
j_gene: TRBJ1-2
abundance: NA
d_gene: NA
v_gene: TRBV18

CDR3aa: CAMHRGLNTEAFF
CDR3nt: TGTGCCATGCACAGGGGGCTGAACACTGAAGCTTTCTTT
j_gene: TRBJ1-1
abundance: NA
d_gene: TRBD1
v_gene: TRBV6-6

CDR3aa: CATLGVMAGAYEQYF
CDR3nt: TGTGCCACCCTAGGGGTGATGGCTGGAGCCTACGAGCAGTACTTC
j_gene: TRBJ2-7
abundance: NA
d_gene: NA
v_gene: TRBV28

CDR3aa: CASRGPGQPQHF
CDR3nt: TGTGCCAGCAGGGGGCCTGGACAGCCCCAGCATTTT
j_gene: TRBJ1-5
abundance: NA
d_gene: NA
v_gene: TRBV6-5

CDR3aa: CASSLEWALSNQPQHF
CDR3nt: TGTGCCAGCAGCTTGGAGTGGGCCCTTAGCAATCAGCCCCAGCATTTT
j_gene: TRBJ1-5
abundance: NA
d_gene: NA
v_gene: TRBV5-5

CDR3aa: CASSGRTGGFNEQYF
CDR3nt: TGTGCCAGCAGCGGGCGGACAGGAGGTTTCAACGAGCAGTACTTC
j_gene: TRBJ2-7
abundance: NA
d_gene: TRBD1
v_gene: TRBV14

CDR3aa: CATRGLTGKNQPQHF
CDR3nt: TGTGCCACCCGAGGTCTGACGGGCAAAAATCAGCCCCAGCATTTT
j_gene: TRBJ1-5
abundance: NA
d_gene: NA
v_gene: TRBV19

CDR3aa: CASSGRTGSNTEAFF
CDR3nt: TGTGCCAGCAGTGGGCGGACAGGGAGTAACACTGAAGCTTTCTTT
j_gene: TRBJ1-1
abundance: once
d_gene: TRBD1
v_gene: TRBV2